These 27 T cell receptor beta chains originate from one sample sequenced in a study of OX40 agonist ivuxolimab in advanced cancers. TCRdb's table, derived via immunoSEQ multiplex PCR, lists solely in-frame clones and lacks some. The data hold more than 45,000 clones, with roughly 90% observed a single time. Sequencing was performed on CD4+ or CD8+ T cells sorted from blood, taken in a trial of the OX40 agonist ivuxolimab. These receptors were taken from an adult with an advanced solid tumor such as melanoma, head and neck, liver or kidney cancer.

The rearrangement links TRBV6-5 to TRBJ2-7; no clear D. V lost 6 bases and J 7 bases, leaving 10 bases between the germline ends. Germline V gene sequence: CDR1 MNHEY, CDR2 SVGAGI. The CDR3 runs 11 residues. CDR3 loop: CASRAAREQYF. In nucleotides, the CDR3 is TGTGCCAGCAGAGCTGCCCGGGAGCAGTACTTC.

The chain joins TRBV5-1 to TRBJ2-7, with 14 bases aligning to TRBD2. The V gene end was trimmed by 4 bases and the J gene end by 5 bases; junction bases not matched to a gene: 5. The CDR3 loop spans 15 amino acids. Germline assignment: CDR1 SGHRS and CDR2 YFSETQ. The CDR3 loop is CASSPGLAGVDEQYF. The CDR3 nucleotides are TGCGCCAGCAGCCCGGGACTAGCGGGAGTGGACGAGCAGTACTTC.

This rearrangement joins TRBV4-2 to TRBJ2-5; 7 bases agree with TRBD2. The DNA end is a closer match to TRBJ2-7, so the J assignment may be wrong. Germline V lookup: CDR1 LGHNA, CDR2 YNFKEQ. The CDR3 is made up of 15 amino acids. The CDR3 reads CASSQASGASYEQYF. For the CDR3, the DNA is TGTGCCAGCAGCCAAGCCAGCGGGGCCTCCTACGAGCAGTACTTC.

This rearrangement joins TRBV5-1 to TRBJ2-7; D not resolved. Looked up from germline, CDR1 is SGHRS and CDR2 is YFSETQ. The CDR3 is 12 residues long. V was pared by 0 bases and J by 3 bases, with 4 bases between. CDR3 loop: CASSLGYYEQYF. Written as DNA, the CDR3 is TGCGCCAGCAGCTTGGGGTACTACGAGCAGTACTTC.

This chain connects TRBV30 to TRBJ2-7, with a tentative D call TRBD2 (6 bases). This CDR3 has 14 residues. V was clipped by 0 bases and J by 0 bases, with 9 bases between them. From germline, CDR1 is GTSNPN and CDR2 SVGIG (reference sequence). The CDR3: CAWSVGGSSYEQYF. In DNA, the CDR3 is TGTGCCTGGAGTGTTGGGGGGAGCTCCTACGAGCAGTACTTC.

The chain carries TRBV4-1 and TRBJ1-5; a possible D gene is TRBD1 (5 bases). V lost 0 bases and J lost 2, with 11 bases in between. Germline lookup yields CDR1 MGHRA and CDR2 YSYEKL. The CDR3 loop spans 16 amino acids. CDR3 loop: CASSQDPGTGNQPQHF. The DNA of the CDR3 is TGCGCCAGCAGCCAAGATCCCGGGACGGGCAATCAGCCCCAGCATTTT.

The rearrangement uses TRBV29-1 and TRBJ2-4; D not resolved. V lost 5 bases and J 6 bases, leaving 11 bases between the germline ends. This CDR3 has 12 residues. CDR1 is SQVTM, CDR2 ANQGSEA, per germline. The CDR3 bases are TGCAGCGTTTATTATGGCCCAAACATTCAGTACTTC. Translated: CSVYYGPNIQYF.

The chain joins TRBV7-3 to TRBJ2-7; 7 bases are shared with TRBD2. CDR1 and CDR2 from the germline V gene are SGHTA and FQGTGA. V lost 2 bases to trimming and J lost 2 bases; unmatched junction nucleotides: 3. The CDR3 has 14 amino acids. The CDR3 region is CASSLYAGAYEQYF. DNA of the CDR3: TGTGCCAGCAGCTTATACGCGGGGGCCTACGAGCAGTACTTC.

The chain carries TRBV5-8 and TRBJ2-3; D possibly uses TRBD1 or TRBD2 (6 bases each). The CDR3 has 14 amino acids. The V gene lost 4 bases and the J gene lost 5 bases, with 14 bases spanning the gap. Germline CDR1 reads SGHTS; CDR2 reads YDEGEE. DNA of the CDR3: TGTGCCAGCAGCACCACGGGGGCCGAAGATACGCAGTATTTT. Protein product: CASSTTGAEDTQYF.

This rearrangement joins TRBV18 to TRBJ1-5; 10 nucleotides align to TRBD1. The CDR3 runs to 16 residues. Germline V gives CDR1 KGHSH, CDR2 LQKENI. J lost 2 bases, V lost 4 bases, and 5 bases had no gene match. The CDR3 protein is CASSQGTGAGNQPQHF. The CDR3 region has the DNA TGTGCCAGCTCACAAGGGACAGGGGCTGGCAATCAGCCCCAGCATTTT.

The rearrangement links TRBV5-1 to TRBJ2-3; D is perhaps TRBD1 (5 bases). Trimming removed 0 bases at V and 2 bases at J, with 7 bases between. The CDR3 covers 14 residues. Germline V lookup: CDR1 SGHRS, CDR2 YFSETQ. The CDR3 spells CASSLGQPTDTQYF. Written as DNA, the CDR3 is TGCGCCAGCAGCTTGGGACAGCCCACAGATACGCAGTATTTT.

By share of the sample, this clone is medium-sized. The chain has TRBV18 and TRBJ1-5, with 7 bases lining up with TRBD1. Per germline, CDR1 KGHSH and CDR2 LQKENI. V lost 4 bases and J lost 5; bases outside the gene matches: 5. The CDR3 is 14 amino acids. The CDR3 loop reads CASSLGQADQPQHF. The CDR3 coding sequence is TGTGCCAGCTCACTTGGACAGGCAGATCAGCCCCAGCATTTT.

The J gene is TRBJ1-5, the V gene TRBV30, with 7 bases aligning to TRBD1. This CDR3 has 15 amino acids. Germline V gene sequence: CDR1 GTSNPN, CDR2 SVGIG (reference sequence). The junction had 8 bases not matched to a gene; V was cut back by 2 bases and J by 4 bases. The CDR3 spells CAWSNPGTANQPQHF. The CDR3 bases are TGTGCCTGGAGTAACCCCGGGACAGCGAATCAGCCCCAGCATTTT. The whole variable domain, remainder taken from reference TRBV30 and TRBJ1-5, is SQTIHQWPATLVQPVGSPLSLECTVEGTSNPNLYWYRQAAGRGLQLLFYSVGIGQISSEVPQNLSASRPQDRQFILSSKKLLLSDSGFYLCAWSNPGTANQPQHFGDGTRLSIL.

This chain links TRBV6-5 with TRBJ2-3; no reliable D call. This CDR3 comprises 15 residues. The ends were cut back, 4 bases at V and 0 bases at J, with 11 bases in the middle. Germline V gene data show CDR1 as MNHEY and CDR2 as SVGAGI. The CDR3 bases are TGTGCCAGCAGTTTTAACGGAGTCAGCACAGATACGCAGTATTTT. This gives the protein CASSFNGVSTDTQYF.

The CDR3: CASSLTRVEYGYTF. For the CDR3, the DNA is TGCGCCAGCAGCTTGACCAGGGTGGAATATGGCTACACCTTC. This rearrangement joins TRBV5-1 to TRBJ1-2, with D possibly TRBD1 on 5 matching bases. The CDR3 totals 14 residues. CDR1 is SGHRS and CDR2 is YFSETQ in the germline V gene. Trimming left V 1 base short and J 5 bases short, with 12 bases between. The whole variable domain, remainder taken from reference TRBV5-1 and TRBJ1-2, is KAGVTQTPRYLIKTRGQQVTLSCSPISGHRSVSWYQQTPGQGLQFLFEYFSETQRNKGNFPGRFSGRQFSNSRSEMNVSTLELGDSALYLCASSLTRVEYGYTFGSGTRLTVV.

This clone has more than one count but fewer than ten. J is TRBJ1-1 and V is TRBV30; D is unclear. Germline V gene sequence: CDR1 GTSNPN, CDR2 SVGIG (reference sequence). The CDR3 contains 13 residues. Between the trimmed V and J ends, which lost 0 bases and 1 base, there was a span of 6 bases. CDR3 amino acids: CAWSVLGNTEAFF. The CDR3 DNA reads as TGTGCCTGGAGTGTACTCGGGAACACTGAAGCTTTCTTT.

The J gene is TRBJ1-2, the V gene TRBV6-1; 8 bases are a match to TRBD1. Trimming cost V 6 bases and J 5 bases; bases outside gene matches: 8. Germline V gene sequence: CDR1 MNHNS, CDR2 SASEGT. The CDR3 is made up of 14 amino acids. The CDR3 sequence is CASRDRQGPYGYTF. In DNA, the CDR3 is TGTGCCAGCAGAGACAGACAGGGGCCATATGGCTACACCTTC.

V usage is TRBV20-1 and J usage is TRBJ1-1; TRBD1 might be the D (5 bases). The CDR3 has 11 amino acids. Germline loops: CDR1 DFQATT, CDR2 SNEGSKA (reference sequence). The DNA for the CDR3 is TGCAGGAGTCGTGAGGGGACTGAAGCTTTCTTT. Residues: CRSREGTEAFF.

The gene calls are TRBV19 and TRBJ2-2, with D possibly TRBD1 on 6 matching bases. Germline loops: CDR1 LNHDA, CDR2 SQIVND (reference sequence). V dropped 9 bases and J dropped 2 bases, with 10 bases sitting between them. CDR3 size: 13 residues. The CDR3 nucleotides are TGTGCCAGCGCGGACAGTAACACCGGGGAGCTGTTTTTT. Translating it yields CASADSNTGELFF. The full variable domain, its missing parts supplied by reference TRBV19 and TRBJ2-2, is DGGITQSPKYLFRKEGQNVTLSCEQNLNHDAMYWYRQDPGQGLRLIYYSQIVNDFQKGDIAEGYSVSREKKESFPLTVTSAQKNPTAFYLCASADSNTGELFFGEGSRLTVL.

The chain combines TRBV2 with TRBJ1-2; a weak D match, TRBD1 (6 bases). Germline CDR1 SNHLY, CDR2 FYNNEI. V dropped 8 bases and J dropped 4 bases, with 11 bases sitting between them. This CDR3 is built from 12 residues. CDR3 bases: TGTGCCAGCCGACAGGAGATCTATGGCTACACCTTC. This encodes CASRQEIYGYTF.

This chain joins TRBV6-6 and TRBJ1-5; a weak D match, TRBD1 (6 bases). Trimming left V 7 bases short and J 4 bases short, with 14 bases between. The CDR3 contains 14 residues. CDR1 MNHNY and CDR2 SVGAGI come from the germline V gene (reference sequence). CDR3 DNA: TGTGCCAGCACAAAACAGGGTCGGAATCAGCCCCAGCATTTT. It is translated as CASTKQGRNQPQHF.

A single count supports this clone. The rearrangement uses TRBV15 and TRBJ1-1; D is uncertain. V was cut by 0 bases and J by 6 bases, with 11 bases left in between. Germline lookup yields CDR1 LNHNV and CDR2 YYDKDF (reference sequence). The CDR3 sequence is 14 residues long. The CDR3 loop is CATSRDRKGPEAFF. The CDR3 DNA follows: TGTGCCACCAGCAGAGATCGTAAAGGTCCTGAAGCTTTCTTT.

This chain uses TRBV11-3 with TRBJ2-1, with D unclear. Per germline, CDR1 SGHNT and CDR2 YENEEA. V was cut by 5 bases and J by 0 bases, with 8 bases left in between. The CDR3 is 14 residues long. The chain's CDR3 is CASSPGGSYNEQFF. CDR3 nucleotide sequence: TGTGCCAGCAGCCCCGGCGGCTCCTACAATGAGCAGTTCTTC.

The gene calls are TRBV11-3 and TRBJ2-5; the D gene is possibly TRBD1 (6 bases). This CDR3 spans 14 amino acids. Trimming stripped 5 bases from V and 2 bases from J, with 12 bases between. Germline CDR1 is SGHNT and CDR2 is YENEEA. In DNA, the CDR3 is TGTGCCAGCAGCGGACGGACAGAACAAGAGACCCAGTACTTC. Amino acid sequence: CASSGRTEQETQYF.

The rearrangement uses TRBV18 and TRBJ2-2; 8 bases agree with TRBD1. This CDR3 is 15 amino acids long. Germline V gene lookup returns CDR1 KGHSH and CDR2 LQKENI. V lost 0 bases to trimming and J lost 5 bases; unmatched junction nucleotides: 2. CDR3 residues: CASSPPDRATGELFF. The CDR3 coding sequence is TGTGCCAGCTCACCACCGGACAGGGCGACCGGGGAGCTGTTTTTT.

The chain combines TRBV6-1 with TRBJ1-1, with a weak D call TRBD1 (6 bases). The V end was cut by 4 bases, the J end by 1 base, with 22 bases between. This CDR3 is built from 18 residues. The germline V gene encodes CDR1 MNHNS and CDR2 SASEGT. CDR3 amino acids: CASSALVFTGTSNTEAFF. The CDR3 bases are TGTGCCAGCAGTGCCCTAGTTTTTACCGGGACATCGAACACTGAAGCTTTCTTT.

The J gene is TRBJ1-5, the V gene TRBV18; no definite D call. This CDR3 is 13 amino acids long. Germline V gives CDR1 KGHSH, CDR2 LQKENI. Trimming shortened V by 4 bases and J by 5 bases, and 9 bases separated the two germline ends. Here the CDR3 DNA reads TGTGCCAGCTCACGTTCGGGAGATCAGCCCCAGCATTTT. It codes for CASSRSGDQPQHF.